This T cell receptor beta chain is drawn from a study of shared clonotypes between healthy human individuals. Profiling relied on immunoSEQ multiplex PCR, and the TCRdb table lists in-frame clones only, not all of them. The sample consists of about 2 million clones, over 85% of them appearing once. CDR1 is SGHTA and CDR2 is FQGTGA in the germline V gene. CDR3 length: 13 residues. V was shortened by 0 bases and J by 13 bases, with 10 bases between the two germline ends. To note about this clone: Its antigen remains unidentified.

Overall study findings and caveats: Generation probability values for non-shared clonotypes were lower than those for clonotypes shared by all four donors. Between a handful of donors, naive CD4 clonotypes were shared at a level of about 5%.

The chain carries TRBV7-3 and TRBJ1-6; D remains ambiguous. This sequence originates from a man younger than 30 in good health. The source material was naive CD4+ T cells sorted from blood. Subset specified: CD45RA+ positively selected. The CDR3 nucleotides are TGTGCCAGCAGCTTAACGACCCCGGGGCCCCTCCACTTT. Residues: CASSLTTPGPLHF.